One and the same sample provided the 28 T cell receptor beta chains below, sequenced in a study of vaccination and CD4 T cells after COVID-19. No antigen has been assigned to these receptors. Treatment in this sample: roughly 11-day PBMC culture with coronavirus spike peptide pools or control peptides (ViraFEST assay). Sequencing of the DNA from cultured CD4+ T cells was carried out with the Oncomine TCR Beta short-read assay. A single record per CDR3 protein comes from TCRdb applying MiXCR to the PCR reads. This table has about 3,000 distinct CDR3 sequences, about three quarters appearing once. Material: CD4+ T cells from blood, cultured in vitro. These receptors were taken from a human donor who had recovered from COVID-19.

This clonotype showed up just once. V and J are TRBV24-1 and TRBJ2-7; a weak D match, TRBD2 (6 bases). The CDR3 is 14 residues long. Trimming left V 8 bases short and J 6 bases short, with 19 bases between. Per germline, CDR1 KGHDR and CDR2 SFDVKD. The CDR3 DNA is TGTGCCACCACTCCACACGGGGGATCGGGCGAGCAGTACTTC. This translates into CATTPHGGSGEQYF.

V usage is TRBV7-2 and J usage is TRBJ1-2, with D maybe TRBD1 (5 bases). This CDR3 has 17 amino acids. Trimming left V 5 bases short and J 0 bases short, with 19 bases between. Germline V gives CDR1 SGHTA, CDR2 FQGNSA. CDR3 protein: CASSAMGQGSANYGYTF. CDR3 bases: TGTGCCAGCAGCGCCATGGGGCAGGGCTCAGCTAACTATGGCTACACCTTC.

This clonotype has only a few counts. CDR3 protein: CASSLVKGTGLRAQYF. Here the CDR3 DNA reads TGTGCCAGCAGCTTAGTCAAAGGAACAGGTCTAAGGGCCCAGTACTTC. V and J are TRBV11-2 and TRBJ2-5; possible D gene TRBD1, 5 bases. This CDR3 has 16 amino acids. Germline loops: CDR1 SGHAT, CDR2 FQNNGV. Trimming stripped 1 base from V and 9 bases from J, with 21 bases between.

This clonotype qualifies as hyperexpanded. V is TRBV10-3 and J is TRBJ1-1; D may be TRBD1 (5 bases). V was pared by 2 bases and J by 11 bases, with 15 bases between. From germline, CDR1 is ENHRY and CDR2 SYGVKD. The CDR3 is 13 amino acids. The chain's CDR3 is CAISEMGTQEAFF. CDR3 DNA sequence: TGTGCCATCAGTGAGATGGGGACCCAAGAGGCTTTCTTT.

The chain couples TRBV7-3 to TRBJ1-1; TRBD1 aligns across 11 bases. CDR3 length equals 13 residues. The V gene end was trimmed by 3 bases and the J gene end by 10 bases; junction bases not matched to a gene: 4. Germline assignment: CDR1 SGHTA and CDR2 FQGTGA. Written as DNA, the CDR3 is TGTGCCAGCAGCTTGGGGACAGGGGGACGAGCTTTCTTT. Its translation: CASSLGTGGRAFF.

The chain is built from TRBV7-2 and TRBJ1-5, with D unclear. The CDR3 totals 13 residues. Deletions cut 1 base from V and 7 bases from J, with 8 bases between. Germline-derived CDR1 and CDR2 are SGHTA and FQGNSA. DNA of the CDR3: TGTGCCAGCAGCTTAGGGCCCGAACAGCCCCAGCATTTT. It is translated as CASSLGPEQPQHF.

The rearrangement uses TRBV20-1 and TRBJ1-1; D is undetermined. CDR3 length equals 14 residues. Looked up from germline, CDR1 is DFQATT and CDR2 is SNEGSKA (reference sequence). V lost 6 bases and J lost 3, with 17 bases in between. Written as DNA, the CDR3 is TGCAGTGCCCCAAGCCTTAAGATTGACACTGAAGCTTTCTTT. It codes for CSAPSLKIDTEAFF.

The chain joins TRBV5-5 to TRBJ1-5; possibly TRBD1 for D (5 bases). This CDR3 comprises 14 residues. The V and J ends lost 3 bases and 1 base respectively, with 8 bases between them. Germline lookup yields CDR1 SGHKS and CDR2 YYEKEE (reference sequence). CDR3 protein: CASSSAGSNQPQHF. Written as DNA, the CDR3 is TGTGCCAGCAGCTCCGCAGGGAGCAATCAGCCCCAGCATTTT.

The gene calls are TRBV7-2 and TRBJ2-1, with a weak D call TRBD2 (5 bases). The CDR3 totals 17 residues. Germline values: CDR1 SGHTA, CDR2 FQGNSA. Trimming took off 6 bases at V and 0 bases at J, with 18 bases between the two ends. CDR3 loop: CASSRPSSGDSYNEQFF. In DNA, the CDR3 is TGTGCCAGCAGTCGCCCTTCCAGCGGTGACTCCTACAATGAGCAGTTCTTC.

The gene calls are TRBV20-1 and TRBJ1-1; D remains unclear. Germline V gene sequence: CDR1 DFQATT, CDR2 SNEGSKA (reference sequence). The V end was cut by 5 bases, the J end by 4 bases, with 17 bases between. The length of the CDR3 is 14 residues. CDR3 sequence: CSAPNAQVGTEAFF. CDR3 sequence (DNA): TGCAGTGCTCCAAATGCCCAGGTCGGCACTGAAGCTTTCTTT.

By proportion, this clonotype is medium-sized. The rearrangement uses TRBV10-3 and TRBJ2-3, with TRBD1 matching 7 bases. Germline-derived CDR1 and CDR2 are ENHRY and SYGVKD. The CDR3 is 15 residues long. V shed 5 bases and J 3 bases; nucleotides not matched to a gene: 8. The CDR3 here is CAISQTGIGTDTQYF. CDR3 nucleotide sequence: TGTGCCATCAGTCAGACAGGGATTGGGACAGATACGCAGTATTTT.

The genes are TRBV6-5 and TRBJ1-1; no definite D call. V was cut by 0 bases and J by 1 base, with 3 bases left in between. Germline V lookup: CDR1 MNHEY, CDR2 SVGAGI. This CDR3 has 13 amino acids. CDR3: CASSYSWNTEAFF. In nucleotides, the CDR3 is TGTGCCAGCAGTTACTCTTGGAACACTGAAGCTTTCTTT.

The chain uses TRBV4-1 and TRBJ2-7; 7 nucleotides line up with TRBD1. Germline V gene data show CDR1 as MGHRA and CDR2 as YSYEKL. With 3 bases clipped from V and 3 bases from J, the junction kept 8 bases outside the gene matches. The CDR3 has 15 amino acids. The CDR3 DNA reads TGCGCCAGCAGCCATACGTGGGGACAGAACTACGAGCAGTACTTC. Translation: CASSHTWGQNYEQYF.

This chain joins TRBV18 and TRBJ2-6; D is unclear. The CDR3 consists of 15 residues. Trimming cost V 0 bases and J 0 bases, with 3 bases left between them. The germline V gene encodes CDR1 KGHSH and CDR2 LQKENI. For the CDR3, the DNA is TGTGCCAGCTCACCACCGGACTCTGGGGCCAACGTCCTGACTTTC. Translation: CASSPPDSGANVLTF.

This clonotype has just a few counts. DNA of the CDR3: TGTGCCAGCAGCTTATCGACAGGGGATAGCAATCAGCCCCAGCATTTT. Encoded protein: CASSLSTGDSNQPQHF. The chain couples TRBV7-2 to TRBJ1-5; 8 bases align to TRBD1. The CDR3 totals 16 residues. The V gene's germline CDR1 is SGHTA and CDR2 FQGNSA. J lost 0 bases, V lost 2 bases, and 3 bases had no gene match.

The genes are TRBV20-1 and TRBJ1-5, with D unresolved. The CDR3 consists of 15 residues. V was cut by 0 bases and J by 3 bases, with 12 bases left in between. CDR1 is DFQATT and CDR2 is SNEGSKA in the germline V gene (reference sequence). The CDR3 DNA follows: TGCAGTGCTAGAGATTTACGAGCCGTCAATCAGCCCCAGCATTTT. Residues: CSARDLRAVNQPQHF.

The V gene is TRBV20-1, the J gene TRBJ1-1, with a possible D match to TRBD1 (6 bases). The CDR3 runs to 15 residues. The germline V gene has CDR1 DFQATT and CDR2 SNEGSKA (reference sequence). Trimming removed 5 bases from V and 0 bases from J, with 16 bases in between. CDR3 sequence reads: CSAFSHGTLNTEAFF. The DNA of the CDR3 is TGCAGTGCTTTCAGCCACGGGACATTGAACACTGAAGCTTTCTTT.

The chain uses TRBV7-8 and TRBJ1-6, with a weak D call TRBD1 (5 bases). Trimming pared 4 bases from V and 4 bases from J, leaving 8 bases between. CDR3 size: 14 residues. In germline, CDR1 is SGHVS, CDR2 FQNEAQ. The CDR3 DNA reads TGTGCCAGCAGCTCCGGGACGTATAATTCACCCCTCCACTTT. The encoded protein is CASSSGTYNSPLHF.

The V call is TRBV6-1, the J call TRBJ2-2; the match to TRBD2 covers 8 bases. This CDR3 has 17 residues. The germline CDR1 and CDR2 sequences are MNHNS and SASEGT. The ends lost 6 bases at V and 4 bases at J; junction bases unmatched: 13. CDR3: CASRRGGGGTITGELFF. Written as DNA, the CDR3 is TGTGCCAGCAGGAGAGGTGGCGGGGGGACCATCACCGGGGAGCTGTTTTTT.

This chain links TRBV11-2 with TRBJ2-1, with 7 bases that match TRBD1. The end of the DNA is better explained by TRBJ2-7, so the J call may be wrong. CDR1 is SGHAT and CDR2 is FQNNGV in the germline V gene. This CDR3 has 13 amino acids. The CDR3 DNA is TGTGCCAGCAGCAGCGACAGGACAGGCGAGCAGTACTTC. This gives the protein CASSSDRTGEQYF.

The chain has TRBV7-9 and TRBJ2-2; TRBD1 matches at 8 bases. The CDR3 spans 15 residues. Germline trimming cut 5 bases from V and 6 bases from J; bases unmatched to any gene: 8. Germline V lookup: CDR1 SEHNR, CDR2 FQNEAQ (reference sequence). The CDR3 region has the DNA TGTGCCAGCAGCCTCGGACAGGGCTGGGCCGGGGAGCTGTTTTTT. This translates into CASSLGQGWAGELFF.

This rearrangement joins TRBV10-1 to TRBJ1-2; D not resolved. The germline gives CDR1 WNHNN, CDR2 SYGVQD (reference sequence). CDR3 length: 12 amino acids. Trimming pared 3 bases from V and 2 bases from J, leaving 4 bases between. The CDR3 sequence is CASSDSNYGYTF. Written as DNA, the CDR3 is TGCGCCAGCAGTGACAGCAACTATGGCTACACCTTC.

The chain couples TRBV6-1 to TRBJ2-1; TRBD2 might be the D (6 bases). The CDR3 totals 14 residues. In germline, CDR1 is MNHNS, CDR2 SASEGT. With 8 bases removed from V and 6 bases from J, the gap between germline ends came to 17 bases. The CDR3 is CASLGGSSGNEQFF. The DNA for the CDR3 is TGTGCCAGCCTGGGGGGATCGTCGGGCAATGAGCAGTTCTTC.

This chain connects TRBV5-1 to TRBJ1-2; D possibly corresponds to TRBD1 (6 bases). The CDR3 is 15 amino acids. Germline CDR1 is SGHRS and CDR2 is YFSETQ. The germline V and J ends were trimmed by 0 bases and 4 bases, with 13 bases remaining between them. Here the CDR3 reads CASSLDPGQSYGYTF. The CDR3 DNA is TGCGCCAGCAGCTTGGATCCCGGACAGAGCTATGGCTACACCTTC. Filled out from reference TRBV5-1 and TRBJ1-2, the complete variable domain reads KAGVTQTPRYLIKTRGQQVTLSCSPISGHRSVSWYQQTPGQGLQFLFEYFSETQRNKGNFPGRFSGRQFSNSRSEMNVSTLELGDSALYLCASSLDPGQSYGYTFGSGTRLTVV.

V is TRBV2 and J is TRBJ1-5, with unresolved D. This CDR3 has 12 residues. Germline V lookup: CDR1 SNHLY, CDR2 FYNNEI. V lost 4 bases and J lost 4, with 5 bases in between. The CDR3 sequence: CASSASNQPQHF. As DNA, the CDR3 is TGTGCCAGCAGTGCGAGTAATCAGCCCCAGCATTTT.

The CDR3 sequence: CAISGGGSNQPQHF. The DNA for the CDR3 is TGTGCCATCAGCGGCGGGGGCAGCAATCAGCCCCAGCATTTT. The J gene is TRBJ1-5, the V gene TRBV10-3; tentative D call: TRBD1 (6 bases). The germline V gene has CDR1 ENHRY and CDR2 SYGVKD. Deletions cut 6 bases from V and 1 base from J, with 10 bases between. The CDR3 totals 14 residues.

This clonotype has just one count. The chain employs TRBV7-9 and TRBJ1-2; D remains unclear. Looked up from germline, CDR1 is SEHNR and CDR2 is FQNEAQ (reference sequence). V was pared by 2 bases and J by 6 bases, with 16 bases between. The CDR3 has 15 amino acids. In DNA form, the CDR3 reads TGTGCCAGCAGCTTAACTTGGACCCTTGACGATGGCTACACCTTC. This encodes CASSLTWTLDDGYTF.

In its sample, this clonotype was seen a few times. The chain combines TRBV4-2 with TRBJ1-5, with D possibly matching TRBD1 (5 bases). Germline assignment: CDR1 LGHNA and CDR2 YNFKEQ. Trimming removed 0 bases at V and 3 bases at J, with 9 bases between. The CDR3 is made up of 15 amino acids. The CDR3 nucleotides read TGTGCCAGCAGCCAAGAGAGGGGCGACAATCAGCCCCAGCATTTT. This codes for CASSQERGDNQPQHF.